This entry lists 19 T cell receptor beta chains sequenced from one sample in a study of CD8+ T cells in alopecia areata. cDNA prepared by RNA extraction and subsequent reverse transcription served as the template for sequencing. Produced via immunoSEQ multiplex PCR; TCRdb's table is partial and in-frame only. The sample has 7,500 to 10,000 clones, 55% to 75% seen once. Alopecia areata patients gave lesional scalp punch biopsies and peripheral blood samples. The sequenced material came from skin. The receptors originated from a human donor with alopecia areata.

The V call is TRBV7-2, the J call TRBJ2-7; tentatively, D is TRBD2 (5 bases). The CDR3 length is 15 residues. The germline gives CDR1 SGHTA, CDR2 FQGNSA. Trimming left V 5 bases short and J 0 bases short, with 14 bases between. The CDR3 nucleotides are TGTGCCAGCAGCCTGGACTTTTCCAGCTCCTACGAGCAGTACTTC. This gives the protein CASSLDFSSSYEQYF.

The chain has TRBV9 and TRBJ2-1; D might be TRBD2 (7 bases). Trimming pared 6 bases from V and 8 bases from J, leaving 12 bases between. The CDR3 loop spans 12 amino acids. Looked up from germline, CDR1 is SGDLS and CDR2 is YYNGEE. The CDR3 DNA follows: TGTGCCAGCAACGTGGGGGGGCATGAGCAGTTCTTC. It encodes CASNVGGHEQFF.

On this clone: Other DNA variants within this sample encode the same CDR3. The rearrangement uses TRBV5-1 and TRBJ2-6; perhaps D is TRBD1 or TRBD2 (6 bases each). Germline-derived CDR1 and CDR2 are SGHRS and YFSETQ. The CDR3 is 16 residues long. V lost 0 bases to trimming and J lost 0 bases, with 7 bases between them. CDR3 nucleotide sequence: TGCGCCAGCAGCTTGGAGGGGGGCTCTGGGGCCAACGTCCTGACTTTC. The encoded protein is CASSLEGGSGANVLTF.

This chain joins TRBV10-3 and TRBJ2-5; TRBD2 matches 8 bases. CDR3 length: 14 amino acids. The V gene end was trimmed by 2 bases and the J gene end by 3 bases; junction bases not matched to a gene: 2. Germline V lookup: CDR1 ENHRY, CDR2 SYGVKD. The CDR3 sequence: CAISETSGEETQYF. CDR3 DNA: TGTGCCATCAGTGAGACTAGCGGAGAAGAGACCCAGTACTTC.

This clone was detected only a few times. The V gene is TRBV7-9, the J gene TRBJ1-1; D remains unclear. With 7 bases removed from V and 2 bases from J, the gap between germline ends came to 8 bases. CDR3 length: 12 residues. Germline V lookup: CDR1 SEHNR, CDR2 FQNEAQ (reference sequence). CDR3 bases: TGTGCCAGCACGTCAGCTAACACTGAAGCTTTCTTT. It yields the protein CASTSANTEAFF.

This clone turned up a few times. The J gene is TRBJ2-3, the V gene TRBV7-9; D is unresolved. V lost 1 base and J 1 base, leaving 3 bases between the germline ends. Germline V gene sequence: CDR1 SEHNR, CDR2 FQNEAQ (reference sequence). The CDR3 contains 13 residues. CDR3 in DNA: TGTGCCAGCAGCTTAGAAGGCACAGATACGCAGTATTTT. Translated, it gives CASSLEGTDTQYF. The entire variable domain, with the rest obtained from reference TRBV7-9 and TRBJ2-3, is as follows: DTGVSQNPRHKITKRGQNVTFRCDPISEHNRLYWYRQTLGQGPEFLTYFQNEAQLEKSRLLSDRFSAERPKGSFSTLEIQRTEQGDSAMYLCASSLEGTDTQYFGPGTRLTVL.

The table lists this clone with a few counts. CDR3 in amino acids: CASSGGKEETQYF. DNA of the CDR3: TGTGCCAGCAGCGGAGGGAAGGAGGAGACCCAGTACTTC. The genes are TRBV5-6 and TRBJ2-5, with a tentative D call TRBD2 (6 bases). Trimming removed 4 bases at V and 5 bases at J, with 12 bases between. The CDR3 sequence is 13 residues long. In germline, CDR1 is SGHDT, CDR2 YYEEEE.

This clone has only a few counts. The V call is TRBV7-2, the J call TRBJ2-7; the match to TRBD2 covers 9 bases. Germline lookup yields CDR1 SGHTA and CDR2 FQGNSA. The CDR3 runs to 18 residues. V lost 5 bases and J lost 2; bases outside the gene matches: 16. The CDR3 is CASSTSPTSGAFAYEQYF. The CDR3 DNA is TGTGCCAGCAGCACGAGTCCGACTAGCGGTGCTTTCGCCTACGAGCAGTACTTC.

The chain uses TRBV2 and TRBJ2-7; possible D gene TRBD1, 7 bases. V was shortened by 3 bases and J by 3 bases, with 12 bases between the two germline ends. The CDR3 runs to 14 residues. Germline-derived CDR1 and CDR2 are SNHLY and FYNNEI. The CDR3 nucleotides read TGTGCCAGCAGTGACAGGGGGGTCATCTACGAGCAGTACTTC. Translation: CASSDRGVIYEQYF.

This rearrangement joins TRBV16 to TRBJ1-1, with a tentative D call TRBD1 (5 bases). Between the trimmed V and J ends, which lost 3 bases and 0 bases, there was a span of 8 bases. The CDR3 loop spans 14 amino acids. CDR1 and CDR2 (germline): KGHSY, FQNENV. The CDR3 spells CASSQQQVNTEAFF. DNA for the CDR3: TGTGCCAGCAGCCAGCAACAGGTGAACACTGAAGCTTTCTTT.

V and J are TRBV7-9 and TRBJ2-1; 10 bases fit TRBD1. The J segment lost 2 bases and the V segment lost 5 bases, leaving 9 bases of the junction unmatched. Germline V lookup: CDR1 SEHNR, CDR2 FQNEAQ (reference sequence). This CDR3 spans 17 amino acids. This chain's CDR3 is CASSDRDRGGPYNEQFF. The CDR3 DNA follows: TGTGCCAGCAGCGACCGGGACAGGGGTGGCCCCTACAATGAGCAGTTCTTC.

The chain is built from TRBV7-3 and TRBJ2-1; TRBD2 matches 13 bases. The germline V gene encodes CDR1 SGHTA and CDR2 FQGTGA. The ends lost 5 bases at V and 9 bases at J; junction bases unmatched: 7. CDR3 length equals 15 residues. The CDR3 DNA sequence: TGTGCCAGCAGCGCCGGACTAGCGGGAGCAGCTGAGCAGTTCTTC. This encodes CASSAGLAGAAEQFF.

This chain joins TRBV27 and TRBJ1-1; no clear D gene. The CDR3 has 13 residues. Trimming took off 10 bases at V and 7 bases at J, with 19 bases between the two ends. Per germline, CDR1 MNHEY and CDR2 SMNVEV (reference sequence). The CDR3 spells CATAPQLAGEAFF. CDR3 in DNA: TGTGCCACCGCCCCCCAGTTGGCAGGTGAAGCTTTCTTT.

This clone was detected a few times. V and J are TRBV6-5 and TRBJ2-5, with TRBD2 identical over 8 bases. The germline V gene has CDR1 MNHEY and CDR2 SVGAGI. There are 16 residues in the CDR3. Trimming at V came to 2 bases and at J to 5 bases, leaving 10 bases not matched to a gene. The CDR3 DNA reads as TGTGCCAGCAGTTACGGATCGGGGGGGCTCGGGGAGACCCAGTACTTC. Its translation is CASSYGSGGLGETQYF.

This chain connects TRBV5-1 to TRBJ2-2; perhaps TRBD1 as D (5 bases). Germline V gene sequence: CDR1 SGHRS, CDR2 YFSETQ. Between the trimmed V and J ends, which lost 0 bases and 3 bases, there was a span of 9 bases. CDR3 length: 15 residues. The CDR3 DNA sequence: TGCGCCAGCAGCTTGGTTGGGGCAGACACCGGGGAGCTGTTTTTT. Its protein product is CASSLVGADTGELFF.

The chain is built from TRBV7-2 and TRBJ2-5; 7 bases map to TRBD2. CDR1 and CDR2 from the germline V gene are SGHTA and FQGNSA. There are 14 residues in the CDR3. With 3 bases clipped from V and 5 bases from J, the junction kept 6 bases outside the gene matches. The CDR3 here is CASSFGGRGETQYF. The CDR3 bases are TGTGCCAGCAGCTTTGGCGGGAGAGGGGAGACCCAGTACTTC.

This clone was counted a few times. The chain carries TRBV7-6 and TRBJ2-3, with a possible D match to TRBD1 (5 bases). Between the trimmed V and J ends, which lost 3 bases and 2 bases, there was a span of 21 bases. This CDR3 region has 18 residues. Germline CDR1 is SGHVS and CDR2 is FNYEAQ. The CDR3 spells CASSFGPPGLGHTDTQYF. CDR3 coding DNA: TGTGCCAGCAGCTTCGGCCCCCCAGGGTTGGGGCACACAGATACGCAGTATTTT.

This clone has more than one count but fewer than ten. The chain employs TRBV18 and TRBJ2-7, with TRBD1 identical over 10 bases. V lost 3 bases and J lost 6; bases outside the gene matches: 5. The germline V gene encodes CDR1 KGHSH and CDR2 LQKENI. The CDR3 has 14 residues. The CDR3 DNA reads TGTGCCAGCTCACCCCTGGGACAGGGGCTCGAGCAGTACTTC. This sequence encodes CASSPLGQGLEQYF.

The J gene is TRBJ2-7, the V gene TRBV5-1; D is perhaps TRBD1 or TRBD2 (6 bases each). CDR3 length: 14 amino acids. The germline V gene encodes CDR1 SGHRS and CDR2 YFSETQ. V shed 0 bases and J shed 2 bases, with 9 bases lying between them. The DNA for the CDR3 is TGCGCCAGCAGCTTGGACGGGGGCCCCTACGAGCAGTACTTC. Translated: CASSLDGGPYEQYF.